Each of the 2 T cell receptor beta chains below was sequenced from the same sample in a study of control samples from healthy donors and cancer patients. TCRdb's table, derived via immunoSEQ multiplex PCR, lists solely in-frame clones and lacks some. The table lists 90,000 to 150,000 clones, around nine tenths of them singletons, with 12% in the top ten. Sequencing was carried out using blood. These receptors all stem from a man under 40 in good health.

The rearrangement uses TRBV10-3 and TRBJ1-3; D not resolved. From germline, CDR1 is ENHRY and CDR2 SYGVKD. Trimming stripped 7 bases from V and 1 base from J, with 11 bases between. The CDR3 length is 14 residues. The DNA of the CDR3 is TGTGCCATCACCGTCGGGGAATCTGGAAACACCATATATTTT. Translated: CAITVGESGNTIYF.

This clone was seen ten or more times. The sample contains more than one DNA sequence encoding this CDR3. This rearrangement joins TRBV6-5 to TRBJ1-6; tentatively, D is TRBD1 (5 bases). This CDR3 region has 13 residues. Trimming removed 2 bases from V and 10 bases from J, with 9 bases in between. Germline V gene sequence: CDR1 MNHEY, CDR2 SVGAGI. CDR3 protein: CASSYLGESPLHF. CDR3 DNA: TGTGCCAGCAGTTACCTAGGGGAGTCACCCCTCCACTTT.